The clone carrying this T cell receptor beta chain was seen a handful of times. Its antigen is undetermined. Oncomine TCR Beta short-read sequencing was applied to DNA from cultured CD4+ T cells. Genomic DNA was extracted from cultured CD4+ T cells. TCRdb re-called the PCR reads with MiXCR, one entry per CDR3 protein. Of approximately 12,000 distinct CDR3 sequences in the sample, approximately 50% are singletons; the top ten hold 28%. This CDR3 is built from 17 residues. With 7 bases removed from V and 5 bases from J, the gap between germline ends came to 26 bases. Per germline, CDR1 MNHNS and CDR2 SASEGT. The source of the sample is a study of vaccination and CD4 T cells after COVID-19. Study overall: Cells were stimulated with overlapping spike peptide pools from SARS-CoV-2, HCoV-NL63, HCoV-OC43 and HCoV-229E.

Regarding treatment: approximately 9-day PBMC culture with coronavirus spike peptide pools or control peptides (ViraFEST assay). Peptide pools at roughly 10 ug/ml, together with 7.5 to 10 IU/ml IL-2, were added to cultures of roughly 2 million PBMCs per well. Isolation of CD4+ T cells by negative selection took place after roughly ten days of culture. This receptor was identified in a human donor who had recovered from COVID-19. The chain is built from TRBV6-1 and TRBJ2-5; no reliable D call. The source material was CD4+ T cells from blood, cultured in vitro. As DNA, the CDR3 is TGTGCCAGCACCACCCTTCGATTTGGTGTCATGGGGGAGACCCAGTACTTC. Its translation: CASTTLRFGVMGETQYF.